The clone carrying this T cell receptor (beta chain) showed up just once. Its antigen is unidentified. CDR1 and CDR2 from the germline V gene are LNHDA and SQIVND (reference sequence). The CDR3 is made up of 13 amino acids. Trimming pared 5 bases from V and 7 bases from J, leaving 12 bases between. The table came from immunoSEQ multiplex PCR; TCRdb's copy has only in-frame clones and leaves some out. This table holds tens of thousands of clones, roughly 80% found once. This entry comes from a study of PD-1 blockade in mismatch repair-deficient tumors. Study-wide background: Patients had around twelve mismatch repair-deficient cancer types, all previously treated and progressing. General observations from the study: Tumor-resident clones, often undetectable pretreatment in blood, expanded then contracted after pembrolizumab.

Every patient had mismatch repair deficiency by PCR or immunohistochemistry. V and J are TRBV19 and TRBJ2-1; tentatively, D is TRBD2 (6 bases). The source of this sequence is an adult with mismatch repair-deficient cancer. The input for sequencing was peripheral blood, taken 4 weeks after starting pembrolizumab. CDR3 DNA sequence: TGTGCCAGTAGTTGGCGGGAAGGGAATGAGCAGTTCTTC. This codes for CASSWREGNEQFF.